The present TCR beta chain was sequenced within a study of cytomegalovirus exposure and HLA in healthy donors. Study-level results: Highest at DRB1 and lowest at HLA-C, TCR association rates differed among HLA loci in a later analysis. Later analysis suggested links between common viral pathogens and several top significant clusters.

The PCR contained 60 Vbeta and 13 Jbeta primers. The repertoire was sequenced with immunoSEQ multiplex PCR; TCRdb's copy has only in-frame clones and lacks some. The table lists approximately 130,000 clones, about 78% of them singletons, with around 1.2% in the top ten. This clone was observed a few times. Antigen unknown. Trimming cost V 0 bases and J 5 bases; bases outside gene matches: 6. Germline CDR1 is MNHEY and CDR2 is SVGAGI. The CDR3 covers 15 residues. The sequenced sample consisted of PBMCs. The sequence was obtained from a man aged 45-65 years in good health and CMV-seronegative. This chain joins TRBV6-5 and TRBJ1-1, with TRBD1 matching over 7 bases. DNA for the CDR3: TGTGCCAGCAGTTACTCGATAGTCAGGGGGACTGAAGCTTTCTTT. It codes for CASSYSIVRGTEAFF.